This T cell receptor beta chain derives from a study of post-analysis software for immune sequencing data. Study-level background: Relapsing-remitting, secondary progressive and progressive-relapsing forms made up the multiple sclerosis disease courses. The study's findings and limits: Clustering by F measure revealed strong co-clustering among samples prepared together in one batch. Compared with controls, patients had more of roughly five TRBV segments, including TRBV5-6, TRBV5-1 and TRBV20-1. People with multiple sclerosis had a significantly lower normalized Chao1 diversity than controls did.

Unique molecular identifiers had been added to the TCR beta cDNA libraries. From approximately 1 to 10 million T cells, roughly 540,000 cDNA molecules were obtained. One entry per CDR3 protein, called by TCRdb with MiXCR from the PCR reads. The sample shows roughly 800,000 distinct CDR3 sequences, under 70% of them seen only once. As to this clonotype: Its antigen is undetermined.

V was shortened by 1 base and J by 10 bases, with 11 bases between the two germline ends. Germline V gene sequence: CDR1 SEHNR, CDR2 FQNEAQ (reference sequence). This CDR3 comprises 13 residues. The clonotype originates from a girl aged 10 to 17 with multiple sclerosis. The sample consisted of blood. The gene calls are TRBV7-9 and TRBJ2-1; possible D gene TRBD2, 6 bases. CDR3 loop: CASSLGLEGEQFF. The CDR3, as DNA: TGTGCCAGCAGCTTAGGACTGGAGGGGGAGCAGTTCTTC.